This entry describes one TCR beta chain. Its antigen is unknown. Blood was sampled at baseline, cycle 4 day 1, and cycle 7 day 1. Germline V gene sequence: CDR1 LNHDA, CDR2 SQIVND (reference sequence). This CDR3 spans 11 amino acids. V lost 4 bases and J 5 bases, leaving 6 bases between the germline ends. This entry is derived from a study of OX40 agonist ivuxolimab in advanced cancers. As for the study in general: Enrollees could have had prior anti-PD-1, anti-PD-L1 or anti-CTLA-4 therapy, which about 40% had received. Study findings and constraints: The mean number of expanded clones was higher in CD8+ T cells than in CD4+.

Using immunoSEQ multiplex PCR, the repertoire was profiled, and TCRdb retains in-frame clones only, with some absent. Of around 20,000 clones listed, approximately 84% are singletons. The clonotype comes from an adult with an advanced solid tumor such as melanoma, head and neck, liver or kidney cancer. Sequences were derived from CD4+ or CD8+ T cells sorted from blood, sampled in a trial of the OX40 agonist ivuxolimab. The chain joins TRBV19 to TRBJ2-7; D is ambiguous. The CDR3 DNA reads as TGTGCCAGTAGTACCGGTAACGAGCAGTACTTC. Translating it yields CASSTGNEQYF.